These 9 T cell receptor beta chains share one sample of origin, sequenced in a study of blood T cell repertoires in COVID-19. Generated by immunoSEQ multiplex PCR, the TCRdb table keeps only in-frame clones and is missing some. Of about 480,000 clones in the sample, roughly 88% are singletons; the top ten hold 1.5% to 2%. What was sequenced was PBMCs or T cells enriched from blood (not recorded which). The source of these receptors is a woman aged 35 to 49 who had recovered from COVID-19.

The chain links TRBV6-5 to TRBJ2-1; 8 nucleotides align to TRBD2. The CDR3 extends over 11 amino acids. Germline values: CDR1 MNHEY, CDR2 SVGAGI. V was clipped by 4 bases and J by 13 bases; unmatched bases: 3. The CDR3 loop is CASSWTSQQFF. The CDR3 region has the DNA TGTGCCAGCAGTTGGACTAGCCAACAGTTCTTC.

There are a few counts of this clone. This chain links TRBV2 with TRBJ2-7; TRBD1 might be the D (6 bases). V was trimmed by 4 bases and J by 2 bases, leaving 15 bases between them. CDR1 SNHLY and CDR2 FYNNEI come from the germline V gene. The CDR3 spans 15 residues. The CDR3, as DNA: TGTGCCAGCAGTGGGGACACAGGGCGTACCTACGAGCAGTACTTC. This gives the protein CASSGDTGRTYEQYF. Looking up the rest from reference TRBV2 and TRBJ2-7 gives the full variable domain: EPEVTQTPSHQVTQMGQEVILRCVPISNHLYFYWYRQILGQKVEFLVSFYNNEISEKSEIFDDQFSVERPDGSNFTLKIRSTKLEDSAMYFCASSGDTGRTYEQYFGPGTRLTVT.

The V gene is TRBV7-2, the J gene TRBJ2-3; 11 bases are a match to TRBD2. Trimming removed 2 bases from V and 4 bases from J; junction bases left unmatched: 5. From germline, CDR1 is SGHTA and CDR2 FQGNSA. The CDR3 covers 16 residues. As DNA, the CDR3 is TGTGCCAGCAGCTTAATAGCGGGAGGGCCTGCAGATACGCAGTATTTT. It translates to CASSLIAGGPADTQYF.

The chain recombines TRBV4-3 with TRBJ1-1; TRBD1 is a possible D gene (6 bases). V was trimmed by 3 bases and J by 1 base, leaving 12 bases between them. CDR1 is LGHNA, CDR2 YSLEER, per germline. The CDR3 runs to 15 residues. CDR3: CASSQSDRRNTEAFF. The DNA of the CDR3 is TGCGCCAGCAGCCAGAGCGACAGGAGGAACACTGAAGCTTTCTTT.

The chain recombines TRBV9 with TRBJ1-3; D not resolved. Germline CDR1 and CDR2: SGDLS and YYNGEE. CDR3 length: 17 residues. With 0 bases removed from V and 0 bases from J, the gap between germline ends came to 13 bases. The CDR3, as DNA: TGTGCCAGCAGCGTAGAGGCGGCGCGTCGCTCTGGAAACACCATATATTTT. Translated: CASSVEAARRSGNTIYF.

The CDR3 nucleotides read TGTGCCAGCAGTCTTAGACAGTACACAGATACGCAGTATTTT. Translated: CASSLRQYTDTQYF. The chain is built from TRBV2 and TRBJ2-3, with a possible D match to TRBD1 (5 bases). The V and J ends lost 5 bases and 2 bases respectively, with 11 bases between them. This CDR3 comprises 14 residues. Germline V gene lookup returns CDR1 SNHLY and CDR2 FYNNEI.

The chain recombines TRBV11-3 with TRBJ2-7, with 8 bases aligning to TRBD1. CDR3 length: 14 residues. In germline, CDR1 is SGHNT, CDR2 YENEEA. The junction had 1 base not matched to a gene; V was cut back by 0 bases and J by 3 bases. CDR3 DNA: TGTGCCAGCAGCTTAGACAGGGGGCTCTACGAGCAGTACTTC. Translation gives CASSLDRGLYEQYF.

The genes are TRBV29-1 and TRBJ2-7; 10 nucleotides align to TRBD2. Germline V gene data show CDR1 as SQVTM and CDR2 as ANQGSEA. V shed 4 bases, J shed 0 bases, and the junction held 6 bases outside the gene matches. The CDR3 is 15 residues long. The CDR3 bases are TGCAGCGTTGTTGAGGCTAGCGGGAGCTCCTACGAGCAGTACTTC. Translation gives CSVVEASGSSYEQYF.

V is TRBV27 and J is TRBJ2-1, with 7 bases aligning to TRBD2. The CDR3 covers 15 residues. V shed 10 bases and J 7 bases; nucleotides not matched to a gene: 16. The germline gives CDR1 MNHEY, CDR2 SMNVEV (reference sequence). The CDR3 loop is CATLTGGGGPNEQFF. The CDR3 DNA sequence: TGTGCCACCCTCACGGGGGGAGGTGGGCCAAATGAGCAGTTCTTC.